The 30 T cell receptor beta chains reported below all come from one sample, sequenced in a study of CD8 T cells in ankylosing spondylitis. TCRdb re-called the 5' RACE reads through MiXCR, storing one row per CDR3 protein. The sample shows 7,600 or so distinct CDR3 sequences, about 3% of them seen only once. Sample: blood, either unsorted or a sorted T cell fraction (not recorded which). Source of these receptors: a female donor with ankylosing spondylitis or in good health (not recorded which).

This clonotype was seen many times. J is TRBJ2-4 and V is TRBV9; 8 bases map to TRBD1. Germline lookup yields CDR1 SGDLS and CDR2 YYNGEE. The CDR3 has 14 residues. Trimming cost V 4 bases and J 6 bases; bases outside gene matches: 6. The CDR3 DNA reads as TGTGCCAGCAGCAACGGACAGGGCGGAAACATTCAGTACTTC. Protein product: CASSNGQGGNIQYF.

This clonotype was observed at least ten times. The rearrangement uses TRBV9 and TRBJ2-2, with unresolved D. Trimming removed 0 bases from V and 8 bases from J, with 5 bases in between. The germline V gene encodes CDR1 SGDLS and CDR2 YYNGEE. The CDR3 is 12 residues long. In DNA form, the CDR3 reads TGTGCCAGCAGCGTAGTGGAAGGGGAGCTGTTTTTT. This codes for CASSVVEGELFF.

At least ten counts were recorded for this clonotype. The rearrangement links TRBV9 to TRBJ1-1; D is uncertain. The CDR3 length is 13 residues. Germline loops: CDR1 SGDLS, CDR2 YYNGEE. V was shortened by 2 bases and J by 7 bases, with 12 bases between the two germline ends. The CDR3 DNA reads TGTGCCAGCAGCGTGGGTCTTTTAGATGAAGCTTTCTTT. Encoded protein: CASSVGLLDEAFF.

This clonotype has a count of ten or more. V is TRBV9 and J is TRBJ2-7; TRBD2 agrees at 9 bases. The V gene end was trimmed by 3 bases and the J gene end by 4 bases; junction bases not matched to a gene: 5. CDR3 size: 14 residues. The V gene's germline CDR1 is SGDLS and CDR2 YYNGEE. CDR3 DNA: TGTGCCAGCAGCGCGGGACTAGCCCAGTACGAGCAGTACTTC. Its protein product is CASSAGLAQYEQYF.

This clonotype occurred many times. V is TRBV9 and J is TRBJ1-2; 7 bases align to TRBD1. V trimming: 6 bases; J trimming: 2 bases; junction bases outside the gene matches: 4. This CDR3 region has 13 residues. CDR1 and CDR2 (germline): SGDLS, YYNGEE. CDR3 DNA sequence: TGTGCCAGCAAGGGGGCCTTGAACTATGGCTACACCTTC. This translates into CASKGALNYGYTF.

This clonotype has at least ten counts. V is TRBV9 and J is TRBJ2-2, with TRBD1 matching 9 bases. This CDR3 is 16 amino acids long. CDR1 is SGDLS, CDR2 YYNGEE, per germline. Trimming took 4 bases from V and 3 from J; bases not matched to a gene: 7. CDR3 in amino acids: CASSIETGGDTGELFF. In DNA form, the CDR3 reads TGTGCCAGCAGCATCGAGACAGGGGGAGACACCGGGGAGCTGTTTTTT. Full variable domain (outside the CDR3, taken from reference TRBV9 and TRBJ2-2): DSGVTQTPKHLITATGQRVTLRCSPRSGDLSVYWYQQSLDQGLQFLIQYYNGEERAKGNILERFSAQQFPDLHSELNLSSLELGDSALYFCASSIETGGDTGELFFGEGSRLTVL.

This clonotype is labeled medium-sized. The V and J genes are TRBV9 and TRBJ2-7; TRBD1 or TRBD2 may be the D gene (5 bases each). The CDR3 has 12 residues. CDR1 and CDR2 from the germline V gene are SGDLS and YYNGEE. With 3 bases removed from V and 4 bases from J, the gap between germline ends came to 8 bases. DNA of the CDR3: TGTGCCAGCAGCGGGGACGGATACGAGCAGTACTTC. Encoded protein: CASSGDGYEQYF.

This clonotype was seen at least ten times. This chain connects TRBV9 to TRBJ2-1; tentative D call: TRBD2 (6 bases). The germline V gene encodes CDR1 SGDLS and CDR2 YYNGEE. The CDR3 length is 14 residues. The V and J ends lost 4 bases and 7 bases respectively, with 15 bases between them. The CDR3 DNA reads TGTGCCAGCAGCCCCCCCCTAGCGAAAAATGAGCAGTTCTTC. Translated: CASSPPLAKNEQFF.

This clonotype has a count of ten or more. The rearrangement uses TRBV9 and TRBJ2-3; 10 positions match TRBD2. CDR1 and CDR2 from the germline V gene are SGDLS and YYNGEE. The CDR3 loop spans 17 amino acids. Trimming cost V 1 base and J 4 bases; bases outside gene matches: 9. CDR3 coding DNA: TGTGCCAGCAGCGTAAGGCTAGCGGGAGAGATTCCAGATACGCAGTATTTT. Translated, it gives CASSVRLAGEIPDTQYF.

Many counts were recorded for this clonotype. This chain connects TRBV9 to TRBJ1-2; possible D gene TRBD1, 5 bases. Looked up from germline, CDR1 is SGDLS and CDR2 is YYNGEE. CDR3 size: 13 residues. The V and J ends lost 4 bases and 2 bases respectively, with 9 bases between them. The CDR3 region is CASSRDGNYGYTF. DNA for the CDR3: TGTGCCAGCAGCCGGGACGGAAACTATGGCTACACCTTC.

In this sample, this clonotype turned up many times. CDR3 bases: TGTGCCAGCAGCATGCCGGAGGACAGGCAGTACTTC. It is translated as CASSMPEDRQYF. V and J are TRBV9 and TRBJ2-7; tentative D call: TRBD1 (6 bases). The CDR3 contains 12 residues. CDR1 and CDR2 (germline): SGDLS, YYNGEE. Trimming cost V 4 bases and J 9 bases, with 14 bases left between them.

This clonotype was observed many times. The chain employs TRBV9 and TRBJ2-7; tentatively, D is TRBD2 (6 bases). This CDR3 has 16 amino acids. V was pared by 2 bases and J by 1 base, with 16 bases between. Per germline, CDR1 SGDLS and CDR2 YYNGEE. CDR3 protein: CASSVSVGDLSYEQYF. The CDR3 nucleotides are TGTGCCAGCAGCGTGAGTGTGGGGGACTTGTCCTACGAGCAGTACTTC.

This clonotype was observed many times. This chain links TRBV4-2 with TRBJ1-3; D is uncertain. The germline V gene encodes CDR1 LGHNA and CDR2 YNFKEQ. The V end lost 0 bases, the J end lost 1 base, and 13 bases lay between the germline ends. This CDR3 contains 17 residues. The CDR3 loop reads CASSQETRTDSGNTIYF. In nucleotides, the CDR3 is TGTGCCAGCAGCCAAGAAACCCGTACAGATTCTGGAAACACCATATATTTT.

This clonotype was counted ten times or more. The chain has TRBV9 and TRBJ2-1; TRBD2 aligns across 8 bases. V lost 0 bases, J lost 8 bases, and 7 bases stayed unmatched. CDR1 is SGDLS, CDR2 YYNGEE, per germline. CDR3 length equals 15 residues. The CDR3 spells CASSVEGREADEQFF. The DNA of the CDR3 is TGTGCCAGCAGCGTAGAGGGGCGGGAGGCGGATGAGCAGTTCTTC.

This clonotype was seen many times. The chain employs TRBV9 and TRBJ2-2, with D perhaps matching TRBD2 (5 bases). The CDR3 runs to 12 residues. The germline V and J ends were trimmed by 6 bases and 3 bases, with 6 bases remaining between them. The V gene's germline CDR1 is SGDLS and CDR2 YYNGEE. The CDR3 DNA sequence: TGTGCCAGCACGGGATACACCGGGGAGCTGTTTTTT. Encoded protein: CASTGYTGELFF.

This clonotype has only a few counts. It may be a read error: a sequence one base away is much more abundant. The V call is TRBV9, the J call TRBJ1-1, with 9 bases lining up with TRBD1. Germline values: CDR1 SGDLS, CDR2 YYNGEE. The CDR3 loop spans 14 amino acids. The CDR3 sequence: CASSAGQGSTEASF. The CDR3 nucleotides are TGTGCCAGCAGCGCGGGACAGGGTTCCACTGAAGCTTCCTTT.

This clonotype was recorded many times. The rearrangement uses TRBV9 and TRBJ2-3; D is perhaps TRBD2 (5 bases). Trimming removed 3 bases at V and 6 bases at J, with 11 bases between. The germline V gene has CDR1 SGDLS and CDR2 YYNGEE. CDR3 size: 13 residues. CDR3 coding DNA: TGTGCCAGCAGCGAAGCGAGGGCGGATACGCAGTATTTT. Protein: CASSEARADTQYF.

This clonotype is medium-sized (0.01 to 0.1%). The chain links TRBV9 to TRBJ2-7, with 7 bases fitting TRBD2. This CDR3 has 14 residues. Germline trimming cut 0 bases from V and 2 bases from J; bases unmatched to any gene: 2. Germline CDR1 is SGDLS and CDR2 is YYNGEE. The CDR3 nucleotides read TGTGCCAGCAGCGTAGGCCTAGCGGCCTACGAGCAGTACTTC. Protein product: CASSVGLAAYEQYF. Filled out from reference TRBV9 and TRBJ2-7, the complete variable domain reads DSGVTQTPKHLITATGQRVTLRCSPRSGDLSVYWYQQSLDQGLQFLIQYYNGEERAKGNILERFSAQQFPDLHSELNLSSLELGDSALYFCASSVGLAAYEQYFGPGTRLTVT.

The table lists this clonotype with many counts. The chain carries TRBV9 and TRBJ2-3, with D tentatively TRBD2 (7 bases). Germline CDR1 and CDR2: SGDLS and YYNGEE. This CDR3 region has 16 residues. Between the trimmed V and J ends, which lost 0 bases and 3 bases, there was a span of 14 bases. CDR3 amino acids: CASSVGGGRGTDTQYF. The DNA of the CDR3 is TGTGCCAGCAGCGTAGGAGGAGGGAGGGGGACAGATACGCAGTATTTT.

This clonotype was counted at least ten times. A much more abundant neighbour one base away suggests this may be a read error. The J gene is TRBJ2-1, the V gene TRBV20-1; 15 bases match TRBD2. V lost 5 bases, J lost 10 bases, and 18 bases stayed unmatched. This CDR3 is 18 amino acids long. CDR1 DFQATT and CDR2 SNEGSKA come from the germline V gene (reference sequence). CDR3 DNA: TGCAGTGCTTCCGGACTAGCGGGAGGGAGTTCTTTTACCTACGAGCAGTTCTTC. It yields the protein CSASGLAGGSSFTYEQFF.

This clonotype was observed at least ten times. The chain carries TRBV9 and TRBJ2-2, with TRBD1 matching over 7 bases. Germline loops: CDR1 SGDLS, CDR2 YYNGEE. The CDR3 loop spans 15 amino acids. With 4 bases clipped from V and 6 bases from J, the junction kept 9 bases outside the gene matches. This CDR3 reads CASSPQDRAPGELFF. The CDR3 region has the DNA TGTGCCAGCAGCCCACAAGACAGGGCGCCCGGGGAGCTGTTTTTT.

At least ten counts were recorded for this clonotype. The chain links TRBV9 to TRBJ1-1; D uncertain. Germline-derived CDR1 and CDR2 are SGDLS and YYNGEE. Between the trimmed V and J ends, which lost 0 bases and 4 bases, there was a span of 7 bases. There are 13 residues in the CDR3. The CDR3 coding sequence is TGTGCCAGCAGCGTAGGTTCTGGCACTGAAGCTTTCTTT. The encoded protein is CASSVGSGTEAFF.

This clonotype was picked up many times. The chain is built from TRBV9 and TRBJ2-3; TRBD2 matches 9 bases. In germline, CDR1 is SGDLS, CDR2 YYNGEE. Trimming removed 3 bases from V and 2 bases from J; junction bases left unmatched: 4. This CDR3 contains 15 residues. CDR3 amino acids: CASSGGLALTDTQYF. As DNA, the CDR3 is TGTGCCAGCAGCGGGGGACTAGCCCTCACAGATACGCAGTATTTT.

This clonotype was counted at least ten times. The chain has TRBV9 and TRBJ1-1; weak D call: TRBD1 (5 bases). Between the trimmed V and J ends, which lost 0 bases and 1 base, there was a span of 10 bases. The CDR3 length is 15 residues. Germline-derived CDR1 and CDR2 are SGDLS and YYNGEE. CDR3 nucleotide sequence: TGTGCCAGCAGCGTAGCGTCAGGGACGAACACTGAAGCTTTCTTT. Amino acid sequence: CASSVASGTNTEAFF.

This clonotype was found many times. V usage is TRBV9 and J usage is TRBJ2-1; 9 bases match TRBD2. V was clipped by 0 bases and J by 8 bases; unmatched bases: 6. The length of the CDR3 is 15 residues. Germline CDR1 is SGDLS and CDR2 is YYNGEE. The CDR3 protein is CASSVGSGGLDEQFF. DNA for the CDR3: TGTGCCAGCAGCGTAGGGAGCGGGGGGCTGGATGAGCAGTTCTTC.

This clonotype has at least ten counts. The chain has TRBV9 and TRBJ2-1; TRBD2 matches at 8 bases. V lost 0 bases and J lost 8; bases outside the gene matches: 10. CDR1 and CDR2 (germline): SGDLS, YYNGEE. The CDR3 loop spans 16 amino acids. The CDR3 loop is CASSVGAGGVRDEQFF. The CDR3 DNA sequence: TGTGCCAGCAGCGTAGGGGCGGGAGGCGTACGGGATGAGCAGTTCTTC.

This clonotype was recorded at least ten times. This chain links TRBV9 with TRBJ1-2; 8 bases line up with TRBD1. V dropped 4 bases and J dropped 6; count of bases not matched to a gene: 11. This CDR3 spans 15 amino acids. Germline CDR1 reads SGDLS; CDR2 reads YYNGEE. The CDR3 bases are TGTGCCAGCAGCCCCCGTGACTCACAGGGGGATGGCTACACCTTC. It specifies CASSPRDSQGDGYTF.

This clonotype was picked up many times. The CDR3 region has the DNA TGTGCCAGCAGCTTCGGGACAGGGGCCCCCGAGCAGTACTTC. This encodes CASSFGTGAPEQYF. The gene calls are TRBV9 and TRBJ2-7, with 10 bases identical to TRBD1. V gave up 4 bases and J gave up 6 bases; unmatched junction bases: 7. The CDR3 has 14 residues. The germline gives CDR1 SGDLS, CDR2 YYNGEE.

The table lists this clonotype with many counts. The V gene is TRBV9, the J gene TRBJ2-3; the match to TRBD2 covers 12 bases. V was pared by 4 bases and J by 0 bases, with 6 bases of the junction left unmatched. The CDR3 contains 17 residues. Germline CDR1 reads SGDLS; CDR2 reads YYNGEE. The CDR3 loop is CASSLTSGGSSTDTQYF. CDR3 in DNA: TGTGCCAGCAGCCTGACTAGCGGGGGTTCTAGCACAGATACGCAGTATTTT.

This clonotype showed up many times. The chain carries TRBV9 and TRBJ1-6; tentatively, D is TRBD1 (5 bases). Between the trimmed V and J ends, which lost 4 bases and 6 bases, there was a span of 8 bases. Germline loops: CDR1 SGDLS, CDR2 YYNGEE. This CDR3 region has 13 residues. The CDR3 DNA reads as TGTGCCAGCAGCTCGGGGGGTAATTCACCCCTCCACTTT. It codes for CASSSGGNSPLHF.